This T cell receptor beta chain was profiled in a study of OX40 agonist ivuxolimab in advanced cancers. A word on this clone: Its target is unknown. At the DNA level, this CDR3 is encoded by other sequences in the same sample as well.

Clones were sequenced by immunoSEQ multiplex PCR, and TCRdb holds only the in-frame ones, with some missing. The sample consists of about 98,000 clones, about 88% of them appearing once. The study's findings and limits: In CD8+ T cells, expanded clones were on average more numerous than in CD4+.

Germline CDR1 and CDR2: SNHLY and FYNNEI. The CDR3 loop spans 14 amino acids. The ends were cut back, 3 bases at V and 8 bases at J, with 16 bases in the middle. The V gene is TRBV2, the J gene TRBJ1-2; the D is unclear. The receptor was derived from an adult with an advanced solid tumor such as melanoma, head and neck, liver or kidney cancer. The sample in question was CD4+ or CD8+ T cells sorted from blood, obtained in a trial of the OX40 agonist ivuxolimab. The CDR3 coding sequence is TGTGCCAGCAGTGAGGCCAGGACCCAAAAAGGCTACACCTTC. This translates into CASSEARTQKGYTF. Filled out from reference TRBV2 and TRBJ1-2, the complete variable domain reads EPEVTQTPSHQVTQMGQEVILRCVPISNHLYFYWYRQILGQKVEFLVSFYNNEISEKSEIFDDQFSVERPDGSNFTLKIRSTKLEDSAMYFCASSEARTQKGYTFGSGTRLTVV.